This section outlines one TCR beta chain sequence together with its context. The data are from a study of blood T cell repertoires in COVID-19. Trimming left V 7 bases short and J 0 bases short, with 9 bases between. CDR1 and CDR2 from the germline V gene are SGHTA and FQGTGA. The CDR3 consists of 14 residues. Study processing details: The assay estimated nucleated cells by amplifying reference gene primers. Clones were read by immunoSEQ multiplex PCR, and TCRdb kept only the in-frame ones, dropping some. V and J calls and clone size are copied from that table; D and trimming were computed from the DNA. This table holds 200,000 to 250,000 clones, about four fifths found once.

The sequence was collected from a woman older than 75 with acute or convalescent COVID-19. The chain joins TRBV7-3 to TRBJ2-2; a weak D match, TRBD2 (6 bases). Sequencing was carried out using peripheral blood. The chain's CDR3 is CASKGTSNTGELFF. The CDR3 DNA follows: TGTGCCAGCAAAGGGACTTCGAACACCGGGGAGCTGTTTTTT.